This is a list of T cell receptor beta chains from one sample in a study of blood T cell repertoires in COVID-19. TCRdb keeps only in-frame clones here, not all; method: immunoSEQ multiplex PCR. The data show 310,000 or so clones, about nine tenths seen once. Specimen: PBMCs or T cells enriched from blood (not recorded which). These receptors originate from a woman younger than 30 who had recovered from COVID-19. Each CDR3 is given with its conserved first and last residue. The D gene is left open where the match is weak.

v_call d_call cdr3_aa
TRBV27 NA CASSLQRVGTDTQYF
TRBV29-1 NA CSVGGPGETQYF
TRBV2 NA CASSDAAAANTEAFF
TRBV4-1 NA CASSQGVPLGAGEQYF
TRBV3-1/TRBV3-2 TRBD2 CASTTKRTSGRAATGELFF
TRBV21-1 NA CASSPQGEDTEAFF
TRBV11-2 NA CASSLTTASTDTQYF
TRBV19 TRBD1 CASSMRQGVGYSNQPQHF
TRBV6-5 NA CASSYGESPTDTQYF
TRBV5-1 NA CASSLDIGALGGYTF
TRBV4-1 TRBD1 CASSQVGQANEKLFF
TRBV19 NA CASSPNWGSLSNQPQHF
TRBV7-6 TRBD1 CASSRSGTGSSPLHF
TRBV2 TRBD2 CASSESQLAGDTQYF